This record concerns one T cell receptor (beta chain) sequence. The sample belongs to a study of long-term antiretroviral therapy in people with HIV. V dropped 3 bases and J dropped 0 bases, with 9 bases sitting between them. The length of the CDR3 is 14 residues. CDR1 is SGHRS and CDR2 is YFSETQ in the germline V gene. At survey level, the immunoSEQ assay was run in its v3.0 version. Clones were sequenced by immunoSEQ multiplex PCR, and TCRdb holds only the in-frame ones, with some missing. The data hold 24,000 or so clones, with 85% to 95% observed a single time. The V gene is TRBV5-1, the J gene TRBJ1-1; a weak D match, TRBD1 (5 bases). Specimen: unsorted PBMCs, collected 7.6 years after starting antiretroviral therapy. The sequence was obtained from a woman aged 40 to 55 with HIV. CDR3 amino acids: CASSSGTLNTEAFF. The CDR3 DNA follows: TGCGCCAGCAGCTCCGGGACCTTGAACACTGAAGCTTTCTTT.